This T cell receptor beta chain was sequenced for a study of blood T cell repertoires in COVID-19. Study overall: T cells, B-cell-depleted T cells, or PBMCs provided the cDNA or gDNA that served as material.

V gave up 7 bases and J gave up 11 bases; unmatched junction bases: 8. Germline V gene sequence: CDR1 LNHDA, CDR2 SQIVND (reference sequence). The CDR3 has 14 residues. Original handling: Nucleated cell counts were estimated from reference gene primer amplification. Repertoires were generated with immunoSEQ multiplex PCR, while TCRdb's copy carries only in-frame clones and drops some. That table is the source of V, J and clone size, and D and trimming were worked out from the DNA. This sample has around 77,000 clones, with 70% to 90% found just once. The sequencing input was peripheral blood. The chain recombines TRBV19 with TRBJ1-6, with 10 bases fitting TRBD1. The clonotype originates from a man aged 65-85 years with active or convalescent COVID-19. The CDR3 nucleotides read TGTGCCAGTACCCCGACAGGGGGCATCACACCCCTCCACTTT. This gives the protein CASTPTGGITPLHF.